The present entry profiles one T cell receptor (beta chain) with its context. Antigen specificity is unknown. Sequencing used immunoSEQ multiplex PCR; TCRdb keeps in-frame clones, though not all of them. The table has 2 million to 2.5 million clones, about 95% seen once. The CDR3 is 15 amino acids. Trimming took 1 base from V and 4 from J, leaving 14 bases between them. The germline V gene encodes CDR1 SQVTM and CDR2 ANQGSEA. This entry comes from a study of shared clonotypes between healthy human individuals. In the naive CD8 group, cells lacked CD45RO and were positively selected for CCR7, so terminally differentiated effector memory CD45RA+ cells were left out. The study drew all its donors from Caucasian adults living in Nashville, Tennessee. Whole-study results and caveats: Shared clonotypes across all four donors exceeded non-shared ones in generation probability.

What was sequenced was naive CD8+ T cells sorted from blood. The genes are TRBV29-1 and TRBJ2-1; D might be TRBD1 or TRBD2, each matching 5 bases. This receptor was taken from a man aged 18 to 30 in good health. CDR3 loop: CSVEGGTWDYNEQFF. CDR3 DNA sequence: TGCAGCGTTGAAGGGGGGACGTGGGATTACAATGAGCAGTTCTTC.